This TCR beta chain was observed in a study of blood T cell repertoires in COVID-19. Per the germline V gene, CDR1 is SGHRS and CDR2 is YFSETQ. The ends lost 5 bases at V and 0 bases at J; junction bases unmatched: 9. The CDR3 spans 16 residues. Sequenced by immunoSEQ multiplex PCR; TCRdb stores in-frame clones only, minus some. The table includes about 35,000 clones, roughly 78% detected once. The TCR originated in a man older than 75 with active or convalescent COVID-19. The sequenced sample was peripheral blood. J is TRBJ2-7 and V is TRBV5-1; 9 nucleotides align to TRBD1. DNA of the CDR3: TGCGCCAGCAGTCAGACCCGGGACAGGGACTCCTACGAGCAGTACTTC. Its protein product is CASSQTRDRDSYEQYF.